At least ten counts were recorded for the clone carrying this T cell receptor (beta chain). The antigen remains undetermined. TCR beta CDR3 regions were amplified from RNA transcripts. First-round RT-PCR with HTBI primers amplified the TCR CDR3 region. A single record per CDR3 protein comes from TCRdb applying MiXCR to the multiplex PCR reads. The sample records 75,000 to 100,000 distinct CDR3 sequences, around 50% being singletons. This sample is part of a study of T cells in Graves' hyperthyroidism and ophthalmopathy. Study-level results: Appearing also in blood were most of the thyroid clonotypes expanded above 0.001.

Germline CDR1 reads SGHTA; CDR2 reads FQGNSA. The CDR3 totals 16 residues. Trimming left V 5 bases short and J 3 bases short, with 20 bases between. The clonotype was recovered from a woman in her thirties or forties with Graves' hyperthyroidism. The sample comprised blood. This chain joins TRBV7-2 and TRBJ2-7; possibly TRBD1 for D (6 bases). In DNA, the CDR3 is TGTGCCAGCAGCCAAACTCAGACAGGCAGGGGCTACGAGCAGTACTTC. Its translation: CASSQTQTGRGYEQYF. Drawing the rest from reference TRBV7-2 and TRBJ2-7, the complete variable domain is GAGVSQSPSNKVTEKGKDVELRCDPISGHTALYWYRQSLGQGLEFLIYFQGNSAPDKSGLPSDRFSAERTGGSVSTLTIQRTQQEDSAVYLCASSQTQTGRGYEQYFGPGTRLTVT.